This TCR beta chain came from a study of blood T cell repertoires in COVID-19. In the study's own analysis: Estimation of nucleated cell counts was performed using reference gene primer amplification. Measured with immunoSEQ multiplex PCR; TCRdb has only the in-frame clones, and not every one. That table furnishes V, J and clone size, whereas the DNA furnished D and trimming. The sample has tens of thousands of clones; over 55% are singletons. Followed longitudinally, the Seattle patients had been enrolled during active infection. The germline CDR1 and CDR2 sequences are SGHNT and YYREEE (reference sequence). After removal of 0 bases from V and 8 bases from J, the junction contained 5 bases not matched to a gene. This CDR3 comprises 15 residues.

The receptor comes from a woman in her 70s with COVID-19, enrolled during active disease. Material for sequencing was peripheral blood. V usage is TRBV5-4 and J usage is TRBJ2-3, with 11 bases lining up with TRBD2. The CDR3 bases are TGTGCCAGCAGCTTGGGGCTAGCGGGAGGAGCTACGCAGTATTTT. This sequence encodes CASSLGLAGGATQYF.